Each of the 24 T cell receptor beta chains below was sequenced from the same sample in a study of monozygotic twins with inflammatory bowel disease (dated by TCRdb to the late 2010s). The method was 5' RACE. The instrument given in TCRdb is Illumina HiSeq 2500. Once TCRdb had reprocessed the reads, it stored one entry per CDR3 protein sequence and supplied no DNA. The sample table on file contains some 150,000 distinct CDR3 sequences. Of the sample, less than 7.5% falls within the top ten clones. The sample consisted of blood. These receptors were taken from a human donor with ulcerative colitis or Crohn's disease, or a healthy co-twin of an affected twin (not recorded which).

This rearrangement joins TRBV6-5 to TRBJ2-3; TCRdb picks TRBD1, but there is no DNA to check that call. Germline V gives CDR1 MNHEY, CDR2 SVGAGI. The CDR3 is made up of 12 amino acids. CDR3 region: CASGGDADTQYF.

The rearrangement joins TRBV18 to TRBJ2-7; TCRdb gives TRBD2 as the D gene, but with no DNA this cannot be confirmed. Germline V lookup: CDR1 KGHSH, CDR2 LQKENI. The CDR3 is made up of 15 amino acids. The CDR3 here is CASSPGLASLGEQYF.

V usage is TRBV12-3 or TRBV12-4 and J usage is TRBJ2-2. The CDR3 totals 15 residues. The CDR3 protein is CASSLKPIGTGELFF.

The gene calls are TRBV5-1 and TRBJ2-1; TCRdb selects TRBD2, and the lack of DNA leaves this call unchecked. The V gene's germline CDR1 is SGHRS and CDR2 YFSETQ. The CDR3 loop spans 18 amino acids. CDR3: CASSFSSGGAIAYNEQFF.

V and J are TRBV6-1 and TRBJ1-2. Germline V gene data show CDR1 as MNHNS and CDR2 as SASEGT. This CDR3 region has 15 residues. The CDR3 loop is CASSEIRPVNYGYTF.

The chain is built from TRBV6-5 and TRBJ1-4; TCRdb's D call, TRBD1, is unchecked because there is no DNA. The CDR3 is made up of 16 amino acids. The germline V gene encodes CDR1 MNHEY and CDR2 SVGAGI. This CDR3 reads CASSYYPRTEYEKLFF.

The J gene is TRBJ2-3, the V gene TRBV7-2. Per the germline V gene, CDR1 is SGHTA and CDR2 is FQGNSA. The CDR3 runs to 12 residues. CDR3 sequence reads: CASSRNRDTQYF.

The rearrangement uses TRBV14 and TRBJ2-3; the TCRdb D gene call, TRBD2, has no DNA to confirm it. The CDR3 has 13 residues. Looked up from germline, CDR1 is SGHDN and CDR2 is FVKESK. CDR3 sequence: CASSRRLADTQYF. Filled out from reference TRBV14 and TRBJ2-3, the complete variable domain reads EAGVTQFPSHSVIEKGQTVTLRCDPISGHDNLYWYRRVMGKEIKFLLHFVKESKQDESGMPNNRFLAERTGGTYSTLKVQPAELEDSGVYFCASSRRLADTQYFGPGTRLTVL.

This rearrangement joins TRBV20-1 to TRBJ2-7; the D call from TCRdb, TRBD2, cannot be confirmed without DNA. This CDR3 comprises 15 residues. CDR1 is DFQATT and CDR2 is SNEGSKA in the germline V gene (reference sequence). The CDR3: CSAGVPTSGNYEQYF.

V is TRBV29-1 and J is TRBJ1-4; TCRdb calls TRBD1, which cannot be checked without DNA. The CDR3 is made up of 13 amino acids. Germline CDR1 reads SQVTM; CDR2 reads ANQGSEA. CDR3 amino acids: CSVLGQGQEKLFF.

This rearrangement joins TRBV12-3 or TRBV12-4 to TRBJ2-3; TCRdb indicates TRBD1, and absent DNA this call remains unverified. This CDR3 has 14 residues. The CDR3 sequence is CASSTGAGTDTQYF.

The V call is TRBV5-1, the J call TRBJ1-6; as DNA is missing, the TRBD1 call by TCRdb cannot be tested. Germline V gene sequence: CDR1 SGHRS, CDR2 YFSETQ. This CDR3 spans 16 amino acids. CDR3 in amino acids: CASSLAGGNGGSPLHF.

The chain joins TRBV20-1 to TRBJ1-6; TCRdb's D call, TRBD1, is unchecked because there is no DNA. Germline V gene data show CDR1 as DFQATT and CDR2 as SNEGSKA (reference sequence). The CDR3 totals 15 residues. CDR3: CSANRGPSYNSPLHF.

This chain connects TRBV5-6 to TRBJ2-3; TCRdb reports TRBD2, a call that lacks DNA to check it against. The CDR3 consists of 16 residues. Germline CDR1 is SGHDT and CDR2 is YYEEEE. The CDR3 loop is CASSKRSGRRVDTQYF.

V and J are TRBV28 and TRBJ2-1; the D call from TCRdb, TRBD1, cannot be confirmed without DNA. The CDR3 sequence is 19 residues long. CDR1 is MDHEN, CDR2 SYDVKM, per germline. This CDR3 reads CASSPLQGALGISYNEQFF.

The V and J genes are TRBV27 and TRBJ2-7; TCRdb's D gene call, TRBD1, goes unchecked for lack of DNA. This CDR3 region has 15 residues. Germline values: CDR1 MNHEY, CDR2 SMNVEV (reference sequence). The CDR3 region is CASSRGWDGFYEQYF.

The V and J genes are TRBV30 and TRBJ2-2; TCRdb outputs TRBD2, but without DNA this stays unchecked. Per the germline V gene, CDR1 is GTSNPN and CDR2 is SVGIG (reference sequence). The CDR3 covers 17 residues. This CDR3 is CAWTRFGGGANTGELFF.

The J gene is TRBJ1-1, the V gene TRBV20-1; TCRdb returns TRBD1, unconfirmable since there is no DNA. The CDR3 runs to 13 residues. CDR1 DFQATT and CDR2 SNEGSKA come from the germline V gene (reference sequence). The CDR3 reads CSARKGVQTEAFF.

The rearrangement uses TRBV18 and TRBJ2-1; TCRdb names TRBD2, which stays unverified in the absence of DNA. Germline CDR1 reads KGHSH; CDR2 reads LQKENI. The CDR3 length is 13 residues. The CDR3 loop reads CASSRTSLNEQFF.

The chain uses TRBV20-1 and TRBJ1-4. Germline assignment: CDR1 DFQATT and CDR2 SNEGSKA (reference sequence). The CDR3 spans 14 residues. The CDR3 reads CSVSRGTTNEKLFF.

The CDR3 spells CASSLAGTGGNQPQHF. The chain has TRBV7-2 and TRBJ1-5; checking the TCRdb D call of TRBD1 is not possible without DNA. Germline CDR1 SGHTA, CDR2 FQGNSA. CDR3 length: 16 amino acids.

The genes are TRBV4-1 and TRBJ1-1. Germline V gene lookup returns CDR1 MGHRA and CDR2 YSYEKL. The CDR3 consists of 15 residues. This CDR3 is CASSQEGRGFTEAFF.

V is TRBV5-1 and J is TRBJ2-5; TCRdb designates TRBD1, a call that cannot be tested without DNA. Germline-derived CDR1 and CDR2 are SGHRS and YFSETQ. This CDR3 spans 16 amino acids. CDR3 sequence reads: CASSLVGTGGEETQYF.

V is TRBV20-1 and J is TRBJ2-7; no DNA is available, so the TRBD2 call from TCRdb remains unchecked. The germline CDR1 and CDR2 sequences are DFQATT and SNEGSKA (reference sequence). This CDR3 contains 12 residues. CDR3 in amino acids: CSARLAGYEQYF.